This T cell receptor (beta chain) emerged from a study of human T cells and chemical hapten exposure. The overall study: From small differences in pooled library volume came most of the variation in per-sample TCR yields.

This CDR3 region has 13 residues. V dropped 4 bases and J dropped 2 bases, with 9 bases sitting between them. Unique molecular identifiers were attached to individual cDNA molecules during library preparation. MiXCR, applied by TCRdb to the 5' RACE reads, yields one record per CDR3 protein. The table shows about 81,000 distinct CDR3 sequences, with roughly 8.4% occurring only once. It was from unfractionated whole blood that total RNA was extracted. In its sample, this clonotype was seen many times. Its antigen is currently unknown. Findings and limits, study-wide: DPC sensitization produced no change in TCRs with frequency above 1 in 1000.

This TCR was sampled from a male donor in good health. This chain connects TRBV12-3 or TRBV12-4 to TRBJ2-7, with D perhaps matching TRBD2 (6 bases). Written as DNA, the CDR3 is TGTGCCAGCAGTTCTGGGGGGACCTACGAGCAGTACTTC. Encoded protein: CASSSGGTYEQYF.